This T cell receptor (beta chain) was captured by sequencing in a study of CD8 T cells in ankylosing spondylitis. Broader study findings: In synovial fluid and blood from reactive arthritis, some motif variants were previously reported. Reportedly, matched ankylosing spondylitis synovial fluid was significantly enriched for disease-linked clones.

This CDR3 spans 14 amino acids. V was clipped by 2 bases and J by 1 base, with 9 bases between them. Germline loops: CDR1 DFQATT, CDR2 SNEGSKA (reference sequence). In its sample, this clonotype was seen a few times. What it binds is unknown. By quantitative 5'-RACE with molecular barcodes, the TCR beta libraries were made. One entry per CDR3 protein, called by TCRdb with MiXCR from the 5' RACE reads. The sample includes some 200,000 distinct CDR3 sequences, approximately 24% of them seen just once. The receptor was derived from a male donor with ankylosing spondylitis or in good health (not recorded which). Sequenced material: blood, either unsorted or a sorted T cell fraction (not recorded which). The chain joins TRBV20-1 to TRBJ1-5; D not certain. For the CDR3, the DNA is TGCAGTGCTAGAAGGCAAGCGAGCAATCAGCCCCAGCATTTT. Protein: CSARRQASNQPQHF.